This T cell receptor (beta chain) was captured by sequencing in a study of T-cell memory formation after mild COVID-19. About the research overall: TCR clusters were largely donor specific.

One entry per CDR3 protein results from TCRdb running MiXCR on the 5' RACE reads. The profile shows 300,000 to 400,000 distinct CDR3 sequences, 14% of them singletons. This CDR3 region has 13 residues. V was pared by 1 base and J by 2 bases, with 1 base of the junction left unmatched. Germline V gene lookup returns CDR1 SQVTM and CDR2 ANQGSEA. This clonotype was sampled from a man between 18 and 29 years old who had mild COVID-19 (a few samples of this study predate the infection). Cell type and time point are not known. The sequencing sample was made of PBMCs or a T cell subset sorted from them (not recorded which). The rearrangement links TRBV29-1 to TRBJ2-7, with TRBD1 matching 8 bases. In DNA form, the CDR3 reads TGCAGCGTTGAAGGGGACAGGCCCTACGAGCAGTACTTC. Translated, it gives CSVEGDRPYEQYF.